What follows are 14 T cell receptor beta chains derived from one specimen sequenced in a study of human T cells and chemical hapten exposure. Time point reported: pre-sensitization, week 0. As for treatment: therapeutic diphenylcyclopropenone sensitization with weekly scalp DPC. Unseparated into fractions, whole blood served as the source from which total RNA was extracted. Each CDR3 protein is one row after TCRdb ran MiXCR on the RACE reads. The sample comprises about 55,000 distinct CDR3 sequences, about 9.6% of which are singletons, and roughly 9% rests with the top ten. The input for sequencing was whole blood, taken in connection with sensitization to the hapten diphenylcyclopropenone (DPC). The receptors were sampled from a woman in her twenties or thirties with alopecia areata. Some clones in this sample may be carry-over from other donors' samples.

This clonotype has a handful of counts. The chain uses TRBV20-1 and TRBJ2-1; 8 nucleotides line up with TRBD1. CDR3 length: 12 residues. Germline V gives CDR1 DFQATT, CDR2 SNEGSKA (reference sequence). V was clipped by 6 bases and J by 9 bases; unmatched bases: 7. The CDR3, as DNA: TGCAGTGCCCTGGACAGGGTAGGTGAGCAGTTCTTC. Amino acid sequence: CSALDRVGEQFF.

This clonotype was counted at least ten times. The V gene is TRBV27, the J gene TRBJ1-6; D not certain. The CDR3 is 14 residues long. From germline, CDR1 is MNHEY and CDR2 SMNVEV (reference sequence). Trimming shortened V by 3 bases and J by 5 bases, and 8 bases separated the two germline ends. The CDR3 sequence: CASSFGLDNSPLHF. The CDR3 DNA follows: TGTGCCAGCAGTTTCGGATTAGATAATTCACCCCTCCACTTT.

This sequence joins TRBV7-2 and TRBJ2-3; 7 bases align to TRBD2. This CDR3 has 15 amino acids. Germline V lookup: CDR1 SGHTA, CDR2 FQGNSA. The junction had 3 bases not matched to a gene; V was cut back by 0 bases and J by 3 bases. The CDR3 coding sequence is TGTGCCAGCAGCTTAGCTGCGGGGGTGACAGATACGCAGTATTTT. The encoded protein is CASSLAAGVTDTQYF.

This clonotype was detected a few times. The chain employs TRBV7-9 and TRBJ2-3; possibly TRBD1 for D (6 bases). The V gene's germline CDR1 is SEHNR and CDR2 FQNEAQ (reference sequence). This CDR3 region has 17 residues. V was trimmed by 5 bases and J by 6 bases, leaving 24 bases between them. CDR3 bases: TGTGCCAGCAGCCTTTCCCGCGTTCGGGACACTTCGGATACGCAGTATTTT. This encodes CASSLSRVRDTSDTQYF.

The chain's CDR3 is CSAPGLAGYNEQFF. CDR3 in DNA: TGCAGTGCGCCGGGACTAGCGGGTTACAATGAGCAGTTCTTC. The chain combines TRBV20-1 with TRBJ2-1, with 12 bases aligning to TRBD2. The V gene end was trimmed by 6 bases and the J gene end by 4 bases; junction bases not matched to a gene: 4. The V gene's germline CDR1 is DFQATT and CDR2 SNEGSKA (reference sequence). CDR3 length equals 14 residues.

In this sample, this clonotype turned up many times. The CDR3 here is CASSLGEEAARIQTYGYTF. Here the CDR3 DNA reads TGTGCCAGCAGCTTAGGGGAGGAGGCCGCGAGGATCCAGACCTATGGCTACACCTTC. This chain uses TRBV7-8 with TRBJ1-2; D is uncertain. Looked up from germline, CDR1 is SGHVS and CDR2 is FQNEAQ. The CDR3 loop spans 19 amino acids. Trimming took off 1 base at V and 4 bases at J, with 25 bases between the two ends.

This clonotype was found many times. This chain uses TRBV18 with TRBJ1-5; no reliable D call. Per germline, CDR1 KGHSH and CDR2 LQKENI. The V end was cut by 8 bases, the J end by 2 bases, with 19 bases between. This CDR3 has 16 residues. The CDR3 region is CASPTSHVSGNQPQHF. CDR3 sequence (DNA): TGTGCCAGCCCCACCTCACATGTATCGGGCAATCAGCCCCAGCATTTT.

This clonotype was observed at least ten times. This CDR3 is CASSKGTGGPNYGYTF. CDR3 nucleotides: TGTGCCAGCAGCAAGGGGACAGGGGGGCCTAACTATGGCTACACCTTC. This chain joins TRBV7-6 and TRBJ1-2; 11 nucleotides agree with TRBD1. CDR1 and CDR2 from the germline V gene are SGHVS and FNYEAQ. CDR3 length: 16 amino acids. The ends lost 5 bases at V and 0 bases at J; junction bases unmatched: 5.

This clonotype was seen only a few times. This chain connects TRBV5-1 to TRBJ2-5; 10 bases align to TRBD2. Germline V CDR1 and CDR2: SGHRS, YFSETQ. Losses at the gene ends were 4 bases for V and 0 bases for J; bases not matched to a gene: 6. This CDR3 has 16 residues. This chain's CDR3 is CASSPRTSGYQETQYF. The CDR3 DNA is TGCGCCAGCAGCCCGAGGACTAGCGGATACCAAGAGACCCAGTACTTC.

This chain joins TRBV3-1 and TRBJ2-1, with 7 bases that match TRBD2. Germline assignment: CDR1 LGHDT and CDR2 YNNKEL (reference sequence). The CDR3 runs 14 residues. The V segment lost 7 bases and the J segment 7 bases; nucleotides outside the gene matches: 10. The CDR3 nucleotides are TGTGCCAGCACCCTCGGGGGGTTCGGGAATGAGCAGTTCTTC. Translated: CASTLGGFGNEQFF.

CDR3 protein: CATTDRSRTDTQYF. In DNA form, the CDR3 reads TGTGCCACCACGGACAGGTCCCGGACAGATACGCAGTATTTT. The chain has TRBV6-2 or TRBV6-3 and TRBJ2-3, with 7 bases that match TRBD1. Trimming removed 10 bases from V and 3 bases from J; junction bases left unmatched: 10. Germline lookup yields CDR1 MNHEY and CDR2 SVGEGT. The CDR3 runs 14 residues.

The gene calls are TRBV7-2 and TRBJ1-5; D is possibly TRBD1 (6 bases). This CDR3 is 16 amino acids long. Germline V lookup: CDR1 SGHTA, CDR2 FQGNSA. V was clipped by 5 bases and J by 7 bases, with 21 bases between them. CDR3 DNA sequence: TGTGCCAGCAGCCCCCTAAGGGGGGAATTGGGGCAGCCCCAGCATTTT. It specifies CASSPLRGELGQPQHF.

The genes are TRBV7-8 and TRBJ2-1, with 8 bases identical to TRBD1. Trimming removed 1 base from V and 7 bases from J; junction bases left unmatched: 12. The CDR3 has 17 amino acids. Germline V gene lookup returns CDR1 SGHVS and CDR2 FQNEAQ. The CDR3 sequence: CASSLVRWQGAGNEQFF. In DNA form, the CDR3 reads TGTGCCAGCAGCTTAGTACGATGGCAGGGGGCGGGTAATGAGCAGTTCTTC.

This clonotype was counted many times. The chain combines TRBV5-6 with TRBJ1-1; TRBD1 aligns across 9 bases. CDR1 and CDR2 (germline): SGHDT, YYEEEE. Germline trimming cut 1 base from V and 0 bases from J; bases unmatched to any gene: 7. The CDR3 sequence is 17 residues long. DNA of the CDR3: TGTGCCAGCAGCTTGATTCAGGGACAGGGACTGAACACTGAAGCTTTCTTT. Its protein is CASSLIQGQGLNTEAFF.